This TCR beta chain emerged from a study of a mutant IDH1 vaccine in newly diagnosed glioma. Study summary: Either 4-6 weeks after radiotherapy alone or alongside temozolomide, vaccination was begun. Treated individuals were 62.5% male and about 38% female, averaging approximately 40 years of age. Standard pretreatment was either radiotherapy, temozolomide, or, for most, radiochemotherapy with temozolomide.

Remarks on this clone: Its antigen is currently unknown.

Produced via immunoSEQ multiplex PCR; TCRdb's table is partial and in-frame only. Among 30,000 to 40,000 clones listed, roughly 80% were seen once. Trimming pared 4 bases from V and 4 bases from J, leaving 8 bases between. Per the germline V gene, CDR1 is MGHDK and CDR2 is SYGVNS. The CDR3 has 13 residues. Indicated time point: week 35, safety follow-up. What each vaccine dose contained was 300 ug of mutant IDH1 20-mer peptide, accompanied by topical imiquimod. This material consisted of PBMCs, taken from a glioma patient whose treatment included an IDH1 peptide vaccine. This chain uses TRBV25-1 with TRBJ2-1; D gene uncertain. The receptor was isolated from a woman between 18 and 30 years old with glioma. The DNA for the CDR3 is TGTGCCAGCAGTGTCTTCCAGTACAATGAGCAGTTCTTC. It specifies CASSVFQYNEQFF.